The entry below describes one TCR beta chain. The CDR3 contains 15 residues. Trimming removed 3 bases from V and 2 bases from J; junction bases left unmatched: 3. Germline CDR1 LGHDT, CDR2 YNNKEL (reference sequence). The study drew participants aged roughly 18 to 89 years from approximately 23 US areas. Clinical history reported by participants formed the basis on which cohorts were assigned. The authors' processing: The authors estimated nucleated cell counts from reference gene primer amplification. Using immunoSEQ multiplex PCR, the repertoire was profiled, and TCRdb retains in-frame clones only, with some absent. That table furnishes V, J and clone size, whereas the DNA furnished D and trimming. The sample lists some 290,000 clones, roughly 86% occurring once. The data stem from a study of blood T cell repertoires in COVID-19. Whole-study context: Both acute and convalescent COVID-19 samples were obtained from the United States, Italy and Spain.

The receptor was derived from a woman in her twenties or thirties who had recovered from COVID-19. Sequencing input: PBMCs or T cells enriched from blood (not recorded which). The genes are TRBV3-1 (or the pseudogene TRBV3-2) and TRBJ2-3; 9 positions match TRBD2. The CDR3 sequence: CASSQREGITDTQYF. The CDR3 nucleotides read TGTGCCAGCAGCCAGCGGGAGGGAATCACAGATACGCAGTATTTT.